A selection of T cell receptor beta chains follows, all from one sample in a study of radiation and T cells in renal cell carcinoma. Assay: immunoSEQ multiplex PCR; the TCRdb copy retains only in-frame clones and omits some. Among more than 150,000 clones listed, about 87% were seen once. The specimen was blood, collected from a patient whose treatment included radiotherapy and nephrectomy. Receptors originate from a woman aged 50 to 60 with renal cell carcinoma. Both conserved end residues are part of each CDR3. A D gene is named only where the DNA matches it firmly. Only some rows state a clone size, as once, few, many or a class for expanded clones.

V: TRBV28
J: TRBJ2-1
size: few
D: TRBD2
CDR3: CASTSGGDSSSYNEQFF

V: TRBV23-1
J: TRBJ1-6
size: -
D: TRBD1
CDR3: CASSPRGADRGQMSGSYNSPLHF

V: TRBV19
J: TRBJ1-5
size: -
D: TRBD1
CDR3: CASSRGTGVQPQHF

V: TRBV6-5
J: TRBJ1-1
size: few
D: TRBD1
CDR3: CASSYSGTVNTEAFF

V: TRBV14
J: TRBJ1-1
size: few
D: -
CDR3: CASSQDPTRGATEAFF

V: TRBV13
J: TRBJ1-2
size: -
D: TRBD1
CDR3: CASSLGTGARAYTF

V: TRBV12-5
J: TRBJ2-5
size: -
D: -
CDR3: CASGGPGGGETQYF

V: TRBV6-5
J: TRBJ2-1
size: -
D: -
CDR3: CASRPMTSGYEQFF

V: TRBV6-5
J: TRBJ1-6
size: -
D: -
CDR3: CASSYANRSPLHF

V: TRBV4-1
J: TRBJ1-4
size: -
D: TRBD1
CDR3: CASSQDRAGGVKLFF

V: TRBV13
J: TRBJ2-1
size: -
D: TRBD2
CDR3: CASSSGLVKGNEQFF

V: TRBV7-6
J: TRBJ2-3
size: -
D: TRBD1
CDR3: CASSLLGQGLDTQYF

V: TRBV7-4
J: TRBJ2-7
size: -
D: TRBD2
CDR3: CASSLEVAGGFHEQYF

V: TRBV9
J: TRBJ2-3
size: -
D: TRBD2
CDR3: CASSVTSGGASTDTQYF

V: TRBV5-6
J: TRBJ2-3
size: -
D: -
CDR3: CASIVAATDTQYF

V: TRBV7-8
J: TRBJ1-5
size: once
D: TRBD1
CDR3: CASSPWDRAMGQPQHF

V: TRBV9
J: TRBJ2-3
size: -
D: TRBD2
CDR3: CASSTGGRPHTDTQYF

V: TRBV7-9
J: TRBJ2-1
size: -
D: -
CDR3: CASSPRGGLIKNEQFF

V: TRBV7-2
J: TRBJ2-3
size: -
D: -
CDR3: CASSLGSTDTQYF

V: TRBV5-6
J: TRBJ1-2
size: -
D: -
CDR3: CASSLVHGGYTF

V: TRBV15
J: TRBJ1-2
size: -
D: -
CDR3: CATSTLLGYTF

V: TRBV30
J: TRBJ1-5
size: once
D: -
CDR3: CAWRGRQAQSPQHF

V: TRBV7-9
J: TRBJ2-3
size: -
D: TRBD2
CDR3: CASRIDRGDTDTQYF

V: TRBV5-5
J: TRBJ2-7
size: -
D: TRBD1
CDR3: CASSLWTGPAYEQYF

V: TRBV10-2
J: TRBJ1-2
size: once
D: -
CDR3: CASSEGTDWGYGYTF

V: TRBV6-5
J: TRBJ1-6
size: few
D: TRBD1
CDR3: CASSWETGGKSPLHF

V: TRBV9
J: TRBJ2-3
size: -
D: -
CDR3: CASSAGATDTQYF

V: TRBV2
J: TRBJ2-5
size: -
D: TRBD2
CDR3: CASSDLRGGRETQYF

V: TRBV18
J: TRBJ2-3
size: -
D: TRBD2
CDR3: CASSPLAGASDTQYF

V: TRBV23-1
J: TRBJ2-7
size: -
D: TRBD1
CDR3: CASRNRGSEDYEQYF

V: TRBV19
J: TRBJ2-3
size: -
D: -
CDR3: CASSPWHPPGGTDTQYF

V: TRBV28
J: TRBJ1-5
size: -
D: -
CDR3: CASNTGSGQPQHF

V: TRBV4-2
J: TRBJ1-5
size: few
D: -
CDR3: CASSQDKNQPQHF

V: TRBV7-2
J: TRBJ2-3
size: -
D: TRBD2
CDR3: CASSSSRTSGGYTQYF

V: TRBV19
J: TRBJ1-5
size: -
D: -
CDR3: CASSGQPQHF

V: TRBV6-1
J: TRBJ1-2
size: -
D: -
CDR3: CAVKWFYGYTF

V: TRBV11-2
J: TRBJ2-1
size: -
D: -
CDR3: CASSLGPGVSYNEQFF

V: TRBV30
J: TRBJ1-2
size: few
D: -
CDR3: CAWTMTGRNGYTF

V: TRBV7-3
J: TRBJ2-7
size: -
D: -
CDR3: CASSLAPVLSYEQYF

V: TRBV19
J: TRBJ2-7
size: -
D: -
CDR3: CASSIDSGILTYEQYF

V: TRBV5-5
J: TRBJ2-3
size: -
D: -
CDR3: CASRGSDTQYF

V: TRBV2
J: TRBJ1-2
size: -
D: -
CDR3: CASSEETNYGYTF

V: TRBV5-6
J: TRBJ1-2
size: once
D: -
CDR3: CASSLPGDTYGYTF

V: TRBV7-9
J: TRBJ1-4
size: -
D: -
CDR3: CASGPDLADEKLFF

V: TRBV7-9
J: TRBJ2-7
size: many
D: TRBD1
CDR3: CASSLPEQGAYEQYF

V: TRBV10-1
J: TRBJ1-1
size: -
D: -
CDR3: CASSESGGFGFTEAFF

V: TRBV6-5
J: TRBJ1-2
size: -
D: -
CDR3: CASRLTGWVGGYTF

V: TRBV18
J: TRBJ1-1
size: -
D: -
CDR3: CASSPGRTDTEAFF

V: TRBV18
J: TRBJ2-1
size: -
D: -
CDR3: CASSPGHEYNEQFF

V: TRBV6-7
J: TRBJ1-4
size: -
D: -
CDR3: CASIIYSQVLNEKLFF

V: TRBV4-1
J: TRBJ2-7
size: few
D: TRBD1
CDR3: CASSQVRTGTGGYEQYF

V: TRBV11-3
J: TRBJ2-7
size: -
D: -
CDR3: CASSLDWFKTPYEQYF

V: TRBV19
J: TRBJ2-2
size: once
D: -
CDR3: CASRWGRAGELFF